This T cell receptor beta chain comes out of a study of T cell changes during pregnancy in multiple sclerosis. Sequencing used immunoSEQ multiplex PCR; TCRdb keeps in-frame clones, though not all of them. This sample has approximately 44,000 clones; approximately 92% occur once, and the top ten carry 0.55% to 0.85%. The CDR3 spans 14 residues. Looked up from germline, CDR1 is MDHEN and CDR2 is SYDVKM. The V end was cut by 2 bases, the J end by 7 bases, with 14 bases between. The chain is built from TRBV28 and TRBJ1-2, with D possibly matching TRBD1 (6 bases). Sequences were derived from CD4+ T cells from peripheral blood mononuclear cells, sampled in the first trimester of pregnancy. The TCR comes from a female donor with multiple sclerosis, enrolled in a pregnancy study. CDR3 in DNA: TGTGCCAGCAGTTTAATCGCAGGGGCGTTTGGCTACACCTTC. Its protein is CASSLIAGAFGYTF.